These 2 T cell receptor beta chains came from one sample sequenced in a study of cytomegalovirus exposure and HLA in healthy donors (dated by TCRdb to about 2017). Libraries were built with the immunoSEQ multiplex PCR assay. The multiplex PCR relied on a mix of 60 forward primers for TCR Vbeta segments and 13 reverse primers for TCR Jbeta segments. Imported from immuneACCESS, the table was reduced by TCRdb to in-frame sequences with V and J called. These copies leave out some clones; in studies compared against another copy, an unresolved V gene accounts for under half, and the cause of the remainder is not known. The sample has 100,000 to 150,000 clones on record, about 81% of them singletons. The ten largest clones take up roughly 9% of the sample. Sequencing was done on a sample of PBMCs. The receptors here all came from a woman aged 50 to 60 in good health and CMV-seropositive.

This clone was seen a single time. The chain is built from TRBV30 and TRBJ1-1; 7 nucleotides line up with TRBD1. The length of the CDR3 is 14 residues. CDR1 and CDR2 (germline): GTSNPN, SVGIG (reference sequence). Trimming took 0 bases from V and 3 from J; bases not matched to a gene: 4. CDR3 loop: CAWSVGQGDTEAFF. For the CDR3, the DNA is TGTGCCTGGAGTGTTGGGCAGGGGGACACTGAAGCTTTCTTT.

This clone was found a few times. This chain uses TRBV2 with TRBJ1-3; D unclear. The CDR3 sequence is 14 residues long. V dropped 6 bases and J dropped 2 bases, with 11 bases sitting between them. From germline, CDR1 is SNHLY and CDR2 FYNNEI. The CDR3 DNA is TGTGCCAGCAGAAGCCGTCAGGCTGGAAACACCATATATTTT. This sequence encodes CASRSRQAGNTIYF.